The source of this TCR beta chain is a study of cytomegalovirus exposure and HLA in healthy donors. The PCR was carried out with 60 Vbeta primers and 13 Jbeta primers. Libraries were prepared by immunoSEQ multiplex PCR; TCRdb keeps only in-frame clonotypes and omits some of them. The table shows 200,000 to 250,000 clones, with 65% to 85% occurring only once. The CDR3 is 14 residues long. The V gene's germline CDR1 is MNHNS and CDR2 SASEGT. The V gene end was trimmed by 9 bases and the J gene end by 8 bases; junction bases not matched to a gene: 9. J is TRBJ2-1 and V is TRBV6-1; 11 nucleotides match TRBD2. Sequenced material: PBMCs. The origin of this receptor is a boy aged 2-15 years in good health and CMV-seronegative. DNA of the CDR3: TGTGCCAGTTTACTAGCGGGAGATTGGGATGAGCAGTTCTTC. As protein: CASLLAGDWDEQFF.